This T cell receptor (beta chain) was identified during a study of T cells expressing NK-cell markers. Overall study context: In sorted CD3+CD56+NKG2C+, CD3+CD56+NKG2C- and CD3+CD56-NKG2C+ T cells, TCR beta repertoires were obtained. The authors sequenced eight donors, of whom seven were HCMV-seropositive and one was seronegative. General study results and limits: Dominant NKG2C+ clonotypes were found to form about 1.0-7.5% of CD8+ T cells in a handful of donors.

cDNA encoding TCR beta was synthesized via 5'RACE template switching incorporating UMIs. TCRdb re-called the 5' RACE reads and shows each CDR3 protein once, DNA omitted. Its clone listing holds around 380,000 distinct CDR3 sequences. As concerns this clonotype: Its target is unknown.

Germline V lookup: CDR1 LGHDT, CDR2 YNNKEL (reference sequence). CDR3 length equals 14 residues. The chain couples TRBV3-1 to TRBJ2-2. Sequencing was carried out using blood T cells: a sorted CD56 or NKG2C T cell subset, CD4+ or CD8+ T cells, or bulk PBMC T cells (not recorded which). This receptor was identified in a woman aged 45-65 years in good health. This CDR3 is CASSQRSGSGELFF.